This T cell receptor (beta chain) was sequenced during a study of blood T cell repertoires in COVID-19 (dated by TCRdb to about 2020). About the study as a whole: Collaborator samples came from the United States, Italy and Spain and covered acute and convalescent phases of COVID-19. The prospective study material was composed of cDNA or gDNA derived from T cells, B-cell-depleted T cells, or PBMCs. The samples were drawn from two sources: the first 160 participants of the ongoing ImmuneRACE study, and over 950 subjects contributed by 6 global collaborators. HLA class I and class II types, where available, came from metadata supplied by the sample provider rather than from assay-based typing. The repertoires were made available in a free public database intended to serve as a resource for research on the immune response to SARS-CoV-2. A de-identified subject ID, COVID-19 status, age in years and sex were almost always included in the sample metadata. Deeply sampled blood TCRbeta repertoires from subjects exposed to, actively infected with, or recovered from COVID-19 were included in the dataset.

This clone has a single count. No antigen is known for it. Qualities for individual bases were not recorded, and no much larger clone is one base off. The CDR3 runs 15 residues from the cysteine to the phenylalanine. Just the 45-base CDR3 DNA is kept, in frame starting at base 1. The germline V gene supplies CDR1 KGHSH and CDR2 LQKENI. The junction shows trimming of 2 bases on V and 1 base on J, and the gene matches do not reach 5 bases of it. Each collaborating institution followed its own protocols to collect whole blood in K2EDTA tubes. For TCRbeta analysis, collaborator samples were shipped as frozen whole blood, as isolated PBMCs, or as DNA extracted from either sample type. The immunoSEQ Assay, a bias-controlled multiplex PCR, was used to amplify TCRbeta CDR3 regions from genomic DNA. Concerning the study's data processing: The number of nucleated cells in each sample was estimated by amplification of reference gene primers within the assay. Sequence reads were collapsed and filtered to measure the absolute abundance of every unique TCRbeta CDR3 rearrangement. Productive Simpson clonality was computed per sample as the square root of Simpson's diversity index over productive rearrangements. The table comes from immuneACCESS by way of TCRdb, which keeps in-frame sequences with V and J called. Part of the clones is missing from these tables; in studies checked, under half for an unresolved V gene and the rest for unknown reasons. V, J and clone size are taken as reported in that table, and D and trimming were inferred from the DNA itself. The sample table lists 35,000 to 50,000 clones, about 80% of them with a count of one. The top ten clonotypes cover 35% to 55% of the sample.

The paper's findings and limits, for the study overall: The amount of clinical and demographic metadata varied by source and participant and was provided uncurated.

Sequencing was done on a sample of peripheral blood. The sequence derives from a woman older than 75 with acute or convalescent COVID-19. The chain couples TRBV18 to TRBJ2-7; TRBD2 matches 7 bases in the middle. In nucleotides, the sequence is TGTGCCAGCTCACCAGCTCAGGGAGGGTCCTACGAGCAGTACTTC. Its protein reads: CASSPAQGGSYEQYF. With the rest looked up from the reference TRBV18 and TRBJ2-7 genes rather than sequenced, the full variable domain is NAGVMQNPRHLVRRRGQEARLRCSPMKGHSHVYWYRQLPEEGLKFMVYLQKENIIDESGMPKERFSAEFPKEGPSILRIQQVVRGDSAAYFCASSPAQGGSYEQYFGPGTRLTVT.